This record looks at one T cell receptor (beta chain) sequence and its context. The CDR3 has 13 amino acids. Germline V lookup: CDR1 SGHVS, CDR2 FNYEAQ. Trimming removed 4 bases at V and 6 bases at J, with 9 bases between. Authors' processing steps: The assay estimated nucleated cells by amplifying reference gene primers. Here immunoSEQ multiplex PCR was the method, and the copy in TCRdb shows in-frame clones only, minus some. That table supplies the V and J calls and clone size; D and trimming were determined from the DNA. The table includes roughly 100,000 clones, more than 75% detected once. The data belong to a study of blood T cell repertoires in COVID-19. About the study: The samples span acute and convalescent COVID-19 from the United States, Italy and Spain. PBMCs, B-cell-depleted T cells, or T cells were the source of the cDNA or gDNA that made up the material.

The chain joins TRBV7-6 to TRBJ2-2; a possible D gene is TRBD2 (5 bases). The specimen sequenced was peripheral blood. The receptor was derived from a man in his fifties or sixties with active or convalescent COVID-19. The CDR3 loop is CASSSAEAGELFF. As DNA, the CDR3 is TGTGCCAGCAGCTCAGCGGAGGCCGGGGAGCTGTTTTTT.